What follows is one T cell receptor beta chain and its context. This record belongs to a study of cytotoxic CD8 clonotypes in ibrutinib-treated CLL. The assay was immunoSEQ multiplex PCR, and TCRdb's table has in-frame clones only and misses some. The table includes some 300,000 clones, about 80% detected once. Germline V gene lookup returns CDR1 SGHAT and CDR2 FQDESV (reference sequence). V was cut by 11 bases and J by 13 bases, with 18 bases left in between. This CDR3 comprises 11 residues. V is TRBV11-1 and J is TRBJ1-5; D call uncertain. This TCR derives from a human donor with chronic lymphocytic leukemia. The sequencing used PBMCs, collected before ibrutinib treatment. The CDR3 is CAGVTGRGQHF. CDR3 in DNA: TGTGCCGGAGTAACCGGACGGGGACAGCATTTT.